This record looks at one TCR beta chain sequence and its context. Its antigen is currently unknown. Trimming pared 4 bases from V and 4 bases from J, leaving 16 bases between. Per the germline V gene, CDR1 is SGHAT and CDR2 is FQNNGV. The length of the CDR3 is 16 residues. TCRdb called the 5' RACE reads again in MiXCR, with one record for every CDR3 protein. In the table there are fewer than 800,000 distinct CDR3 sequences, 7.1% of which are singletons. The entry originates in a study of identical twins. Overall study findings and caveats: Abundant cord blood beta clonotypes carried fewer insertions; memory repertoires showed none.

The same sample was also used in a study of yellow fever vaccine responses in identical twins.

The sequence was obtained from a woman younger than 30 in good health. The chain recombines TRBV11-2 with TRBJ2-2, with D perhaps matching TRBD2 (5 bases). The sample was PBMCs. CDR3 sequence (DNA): TGTGCCAGCAGCTCAATTGGACTCGCTCTCACCGGGGAGCTGTTTTTT. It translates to CASSSIGLALTGELFF.